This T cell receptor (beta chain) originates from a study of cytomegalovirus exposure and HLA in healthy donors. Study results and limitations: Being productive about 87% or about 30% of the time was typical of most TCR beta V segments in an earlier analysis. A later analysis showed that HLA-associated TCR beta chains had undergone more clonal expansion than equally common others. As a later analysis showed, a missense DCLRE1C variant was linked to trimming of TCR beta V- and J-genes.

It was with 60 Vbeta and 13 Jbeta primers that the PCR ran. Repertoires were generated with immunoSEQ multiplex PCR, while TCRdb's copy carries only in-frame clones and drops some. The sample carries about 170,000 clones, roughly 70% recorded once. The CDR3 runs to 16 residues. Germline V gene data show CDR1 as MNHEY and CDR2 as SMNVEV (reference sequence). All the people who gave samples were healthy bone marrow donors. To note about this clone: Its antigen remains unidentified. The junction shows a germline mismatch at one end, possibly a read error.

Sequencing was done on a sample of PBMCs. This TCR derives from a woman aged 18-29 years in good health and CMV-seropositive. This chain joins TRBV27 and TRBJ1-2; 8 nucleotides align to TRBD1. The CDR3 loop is CASRLSWGTGSYGYTF. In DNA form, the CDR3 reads TGTGCCAGCAGGTTATCGTGGGGGACAGGCTCCTATGGCTACACCTTC.